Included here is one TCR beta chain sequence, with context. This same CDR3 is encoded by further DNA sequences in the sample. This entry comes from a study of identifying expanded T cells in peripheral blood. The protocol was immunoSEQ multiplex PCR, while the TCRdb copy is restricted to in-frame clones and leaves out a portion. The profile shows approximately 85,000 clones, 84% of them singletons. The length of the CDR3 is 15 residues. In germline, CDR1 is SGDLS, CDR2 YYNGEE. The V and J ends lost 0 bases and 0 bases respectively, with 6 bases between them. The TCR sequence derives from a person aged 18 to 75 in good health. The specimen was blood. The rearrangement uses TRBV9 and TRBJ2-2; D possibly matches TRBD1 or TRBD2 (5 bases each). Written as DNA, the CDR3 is TGTGCCAGCAGCGTAGGGGGGACGAACACCGGGGAGCTGTTTTTT. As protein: CASSVGGTNTGELFF.